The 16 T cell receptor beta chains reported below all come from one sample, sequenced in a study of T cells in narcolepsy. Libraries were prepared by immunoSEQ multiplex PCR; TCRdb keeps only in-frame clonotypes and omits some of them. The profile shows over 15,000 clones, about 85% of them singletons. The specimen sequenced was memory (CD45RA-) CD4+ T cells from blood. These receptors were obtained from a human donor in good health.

The CDR3 bases are TGTGCCAGCAGCCGGGAGGTTGGAGGCTATGGCTACACCTTC. This codes for CASSREVGGYGYTF. The chain recombines TRBV5-5 with TRBJ1-2; the D is unclear. Trimming took off 4 bases at V and 4 bases at J, with 14 bases between the two ends. This CDR3 comprises 14 residues. Germline assignment: CDR1 SGHKS and CDR2 YYEKEE (reference sequence).

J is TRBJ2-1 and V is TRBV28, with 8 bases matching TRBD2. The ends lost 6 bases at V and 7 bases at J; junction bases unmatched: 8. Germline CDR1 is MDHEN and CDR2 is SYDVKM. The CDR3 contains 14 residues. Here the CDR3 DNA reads TGTGCCAGCAGCCTACCGGGACTAGGGAATGAGCAGTTCTTC. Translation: CASSLPGLGNEQFF.

CDR3 residues: CASSAGADYGYTF. Written as DNA, the CDR3 is TGTGCCAGCAGTGCCGGGGCCGACTATGGCTACACCTTC. The gene calls are TRBV6-5 and TRBJ1-2; perhaps TRBD1 as D (5 bases). The V end was cut by 5 bases, the J end by 3 bases, with 10 bases between. The CDR3 is made up of 13 amino acids. Germline assignment: CDR1 MNHEY and CDR2 SVGAGI.

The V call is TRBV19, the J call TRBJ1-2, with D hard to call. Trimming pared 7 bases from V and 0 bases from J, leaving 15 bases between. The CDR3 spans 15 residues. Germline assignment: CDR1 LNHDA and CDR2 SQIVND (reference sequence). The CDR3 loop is CASNSGANANYGYTF. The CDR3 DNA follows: TGTGCCAGTAACTCAGGAGCTAATGCTAACTATGGCTACACCTTC.

The CDR3 sequence: CTSSQVREGLARWFSRNEQFF. DNA of the CDR3: TGCACCAGCAGCCAAGTCCGTGAAGGACTAGCGCGATGGTTTTCCCGCAATGAGCAGTTCTTC. The chain joins TRBV1 to TRBJ2-1; the D call TRBD2 from the table was never checked on the DNA. TRBV1 is annotated as a pseudogene. This CDR3 contains 21 residues.

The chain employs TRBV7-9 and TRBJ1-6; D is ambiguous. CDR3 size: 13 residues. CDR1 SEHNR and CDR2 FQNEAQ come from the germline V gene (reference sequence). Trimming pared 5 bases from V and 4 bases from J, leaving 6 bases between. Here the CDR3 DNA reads TGTGCCAGCAGCCCACATTATAATTCACCCCTCCACTTT. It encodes CASSPHYNSPLHF.

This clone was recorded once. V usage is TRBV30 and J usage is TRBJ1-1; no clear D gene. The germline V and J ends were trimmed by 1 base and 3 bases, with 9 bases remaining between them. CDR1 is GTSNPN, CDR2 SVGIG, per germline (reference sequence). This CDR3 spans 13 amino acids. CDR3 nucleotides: TGTGCCTGGAGTGCTGAGGGTGACACTGAAGCTTTCTTT. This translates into CAWSAEGDTEAFF.

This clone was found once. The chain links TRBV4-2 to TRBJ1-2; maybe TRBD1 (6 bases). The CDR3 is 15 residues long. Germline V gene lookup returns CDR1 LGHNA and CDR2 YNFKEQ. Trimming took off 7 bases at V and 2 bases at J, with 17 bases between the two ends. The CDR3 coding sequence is TGTGCCAGCAACTTTGGGCGGGGGGCGAACTATGGCTACACCTTC. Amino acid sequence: CASNFGRGANYGYTF.

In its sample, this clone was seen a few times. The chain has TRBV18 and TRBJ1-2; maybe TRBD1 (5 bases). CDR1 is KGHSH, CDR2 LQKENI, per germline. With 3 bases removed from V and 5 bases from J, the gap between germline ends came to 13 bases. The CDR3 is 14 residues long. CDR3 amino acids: CASSPVGQKYGYTF. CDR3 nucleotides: TGTGCCAGCTCACCGGTGGGGCAGAAGTATGGCTACACCTTC.

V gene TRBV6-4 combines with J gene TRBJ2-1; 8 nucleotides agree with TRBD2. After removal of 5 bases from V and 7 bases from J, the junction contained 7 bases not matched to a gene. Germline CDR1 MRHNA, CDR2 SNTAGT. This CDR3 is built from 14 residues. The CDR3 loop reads CASSTERGINEQFF. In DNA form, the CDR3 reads TGTGCCAGCAGTACTGAGCGGGGGATTAATGAGCAGTTCTTC.

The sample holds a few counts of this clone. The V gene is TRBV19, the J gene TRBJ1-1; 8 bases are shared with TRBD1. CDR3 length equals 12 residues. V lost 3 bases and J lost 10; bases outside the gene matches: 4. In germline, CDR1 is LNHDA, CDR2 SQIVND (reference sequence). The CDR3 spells CASSIRQGRAFF. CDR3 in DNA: TGTGCCAGTAGTATTCGACAGGGGAGAGCTTTCTTT.

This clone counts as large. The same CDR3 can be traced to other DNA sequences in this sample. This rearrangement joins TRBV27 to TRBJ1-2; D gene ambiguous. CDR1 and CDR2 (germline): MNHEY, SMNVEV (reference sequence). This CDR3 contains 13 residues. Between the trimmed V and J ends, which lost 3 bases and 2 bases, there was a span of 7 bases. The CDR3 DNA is TGTGCCAGCAGTTTCGAGGGAAACTATGGCTACACCTTC. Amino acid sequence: CASSFEGNYGYTF.

CDR3 residues: CASSPISGQGNNEQFF. The CDR3, as DNA: TGTGCCAGCAGCCCCATCTCGGGACAGGGAAACAATGAGCAGTTCTTC. The V and J genes are TRBV5-5 and TRBJ2-1; TRBD1 agrees at 9 bases. CDR3 length equals 16 residues. The ends lost 4 bases at V and 5 bases at J; junction bases unmatched: 10. The germline CDR1 and CDR2 sequences are SGHKS and YYEKEE (reference sequence).

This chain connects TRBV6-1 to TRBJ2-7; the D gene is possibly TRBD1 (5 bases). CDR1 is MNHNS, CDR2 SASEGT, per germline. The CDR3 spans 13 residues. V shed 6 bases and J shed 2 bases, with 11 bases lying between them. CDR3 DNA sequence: TGTGCCAGCAGCCGACAGATTACCTACGAGCAGTACTTC. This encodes CASSRQITYEQYF.

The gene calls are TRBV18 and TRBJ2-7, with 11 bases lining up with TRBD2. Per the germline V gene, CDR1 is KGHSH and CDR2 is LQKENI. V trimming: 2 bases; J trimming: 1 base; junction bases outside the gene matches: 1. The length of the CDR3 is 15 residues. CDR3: CASSPTSGRSYEQYF. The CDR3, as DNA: TGTGCCAGCTCACCAACTAGCGGGAGATCCTACGAGCAGTACTTC.

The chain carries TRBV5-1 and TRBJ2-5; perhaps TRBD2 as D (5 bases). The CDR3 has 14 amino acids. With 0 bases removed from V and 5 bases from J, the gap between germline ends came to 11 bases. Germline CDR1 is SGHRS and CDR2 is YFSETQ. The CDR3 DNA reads TGCGCCAGCAGCTTGGCCCTCGGGGTGGAGACCCAGTACTTC. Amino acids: CASSLALGVETQYF.